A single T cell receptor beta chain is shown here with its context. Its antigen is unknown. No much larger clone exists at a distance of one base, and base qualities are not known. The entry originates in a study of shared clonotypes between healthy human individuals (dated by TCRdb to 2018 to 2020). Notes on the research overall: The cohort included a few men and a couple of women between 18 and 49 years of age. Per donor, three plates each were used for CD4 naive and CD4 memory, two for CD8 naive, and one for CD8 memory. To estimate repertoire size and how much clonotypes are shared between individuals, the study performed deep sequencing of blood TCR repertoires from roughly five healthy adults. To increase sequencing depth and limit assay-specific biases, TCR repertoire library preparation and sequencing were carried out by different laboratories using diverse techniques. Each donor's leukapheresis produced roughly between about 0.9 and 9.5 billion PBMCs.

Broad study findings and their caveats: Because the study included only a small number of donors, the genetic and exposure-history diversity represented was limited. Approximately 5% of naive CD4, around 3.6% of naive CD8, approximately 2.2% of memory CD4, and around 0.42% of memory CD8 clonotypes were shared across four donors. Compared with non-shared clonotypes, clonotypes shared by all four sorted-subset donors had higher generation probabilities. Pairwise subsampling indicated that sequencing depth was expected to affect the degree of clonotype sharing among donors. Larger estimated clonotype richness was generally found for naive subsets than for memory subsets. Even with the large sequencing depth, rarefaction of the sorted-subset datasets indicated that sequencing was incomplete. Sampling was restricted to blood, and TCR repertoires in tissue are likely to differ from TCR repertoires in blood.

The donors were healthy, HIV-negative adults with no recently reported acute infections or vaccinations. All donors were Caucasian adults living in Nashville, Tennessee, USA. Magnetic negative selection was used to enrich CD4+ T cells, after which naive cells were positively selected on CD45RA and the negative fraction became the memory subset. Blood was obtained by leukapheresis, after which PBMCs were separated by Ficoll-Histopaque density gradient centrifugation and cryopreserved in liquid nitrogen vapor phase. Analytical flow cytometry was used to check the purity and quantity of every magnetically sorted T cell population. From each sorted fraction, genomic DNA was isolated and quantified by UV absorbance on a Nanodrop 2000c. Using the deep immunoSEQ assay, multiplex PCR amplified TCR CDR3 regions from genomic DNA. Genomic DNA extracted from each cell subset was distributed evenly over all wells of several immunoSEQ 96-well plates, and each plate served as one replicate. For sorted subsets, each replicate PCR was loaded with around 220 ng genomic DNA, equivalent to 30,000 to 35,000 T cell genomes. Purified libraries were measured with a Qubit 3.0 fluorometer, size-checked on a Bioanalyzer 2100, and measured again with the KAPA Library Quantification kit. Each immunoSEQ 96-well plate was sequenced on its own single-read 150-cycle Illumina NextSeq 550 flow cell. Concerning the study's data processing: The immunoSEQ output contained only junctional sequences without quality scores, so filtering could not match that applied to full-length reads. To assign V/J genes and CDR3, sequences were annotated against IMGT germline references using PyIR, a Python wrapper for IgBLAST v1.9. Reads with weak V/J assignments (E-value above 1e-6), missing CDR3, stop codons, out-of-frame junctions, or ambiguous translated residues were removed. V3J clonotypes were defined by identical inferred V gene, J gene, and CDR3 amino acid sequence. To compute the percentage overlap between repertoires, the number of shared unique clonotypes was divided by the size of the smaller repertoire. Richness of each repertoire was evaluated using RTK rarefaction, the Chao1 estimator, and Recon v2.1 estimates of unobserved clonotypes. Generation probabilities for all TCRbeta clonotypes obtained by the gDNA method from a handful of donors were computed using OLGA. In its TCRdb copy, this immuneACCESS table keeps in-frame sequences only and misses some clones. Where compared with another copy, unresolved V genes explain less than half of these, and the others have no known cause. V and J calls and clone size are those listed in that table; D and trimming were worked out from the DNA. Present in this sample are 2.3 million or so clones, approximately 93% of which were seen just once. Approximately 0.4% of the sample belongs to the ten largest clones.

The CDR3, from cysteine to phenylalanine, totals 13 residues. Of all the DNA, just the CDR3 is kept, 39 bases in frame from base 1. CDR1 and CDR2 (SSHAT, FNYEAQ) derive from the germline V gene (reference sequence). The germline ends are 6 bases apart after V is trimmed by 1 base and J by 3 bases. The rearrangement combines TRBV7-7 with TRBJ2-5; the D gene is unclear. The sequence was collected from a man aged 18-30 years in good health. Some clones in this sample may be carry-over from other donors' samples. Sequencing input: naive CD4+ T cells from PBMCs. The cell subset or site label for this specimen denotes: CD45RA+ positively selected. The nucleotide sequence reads TGTGCCAGCAGCTTAGGGATAGAAGAGACCCAGTACTTC. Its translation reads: CASSLGIEETQYF.